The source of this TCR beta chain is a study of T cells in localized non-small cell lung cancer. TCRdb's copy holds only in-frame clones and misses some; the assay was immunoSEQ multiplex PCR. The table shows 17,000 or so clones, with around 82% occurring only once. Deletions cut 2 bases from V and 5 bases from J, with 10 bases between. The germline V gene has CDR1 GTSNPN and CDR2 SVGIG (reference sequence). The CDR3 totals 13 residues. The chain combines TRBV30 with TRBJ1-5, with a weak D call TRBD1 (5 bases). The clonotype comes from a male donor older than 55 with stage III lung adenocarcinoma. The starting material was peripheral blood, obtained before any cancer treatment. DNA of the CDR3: TGTGCCTGGAGTCGGGGGGAGGATCAGCCCCAGCATTTT. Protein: CAWSRGEDQPQHF.